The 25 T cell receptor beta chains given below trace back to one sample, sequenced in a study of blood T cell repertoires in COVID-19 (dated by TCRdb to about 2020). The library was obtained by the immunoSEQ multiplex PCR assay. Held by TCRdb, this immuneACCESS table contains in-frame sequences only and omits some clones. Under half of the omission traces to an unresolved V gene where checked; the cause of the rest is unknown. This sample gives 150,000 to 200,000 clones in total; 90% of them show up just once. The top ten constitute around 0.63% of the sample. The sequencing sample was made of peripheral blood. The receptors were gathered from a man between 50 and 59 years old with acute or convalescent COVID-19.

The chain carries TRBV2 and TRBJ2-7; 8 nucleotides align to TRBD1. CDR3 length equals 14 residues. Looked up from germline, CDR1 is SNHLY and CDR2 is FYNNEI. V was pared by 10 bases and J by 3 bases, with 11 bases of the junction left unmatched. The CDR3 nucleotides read TGTGCCATACTGGCCCGGGACAGGAGCTACGAGCAGTACTTC. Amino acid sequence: CAILARDRSYEQYF.

The CDR3 DNA is TGTGCCAGCAGACATGGTCCACCCGGACTGGATACGCAGTATTTT. Translating gives CASRHGPPGLDTQYF. V usage is TRBV28 and J usage is TRBJ2-3, with a weak D call TRBD2 (5 bases). The CDR3 totals 15 residues. V was clipped by 6 bases and J by 6 bases, with 19 bases between them. Germline-derived CDR1 and CDR2 are MDHEN and SYDVKM.

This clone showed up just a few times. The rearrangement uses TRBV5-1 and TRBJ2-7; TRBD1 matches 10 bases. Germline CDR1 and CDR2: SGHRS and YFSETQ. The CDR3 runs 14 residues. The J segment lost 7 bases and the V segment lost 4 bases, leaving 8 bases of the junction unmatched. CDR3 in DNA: TGCGCCAGCAGCCCGGGGACAGGGGCTCGTGAGCAGTACGTC. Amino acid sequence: CASSPGTGAREQYV.

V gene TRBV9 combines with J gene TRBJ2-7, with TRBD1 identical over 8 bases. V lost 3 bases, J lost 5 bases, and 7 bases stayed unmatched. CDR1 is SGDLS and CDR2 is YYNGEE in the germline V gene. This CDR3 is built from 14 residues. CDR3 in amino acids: CASSGDRQGNEQYF. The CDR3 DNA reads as TGTGCCAGCAGCGGAGACCGACAGGGGAACGAGCAGTACTTC.

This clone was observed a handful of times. The CDR3 loop is CASSEWADYSGNTIYF. The CDR3 DNA reads as TGTGCCAGCAGTGAATGGGCAGATTACTCTGGAAACACCATATATTTT. The genes are TRBV2 and TRBJ1-3; D not certain. This CDR3 contains 16 residues. Trimming removed 2 bases at V and 0 bases at J, with 11 bases between. From germline, CDR1 is SNHLY and CDR2 FYNNEI.

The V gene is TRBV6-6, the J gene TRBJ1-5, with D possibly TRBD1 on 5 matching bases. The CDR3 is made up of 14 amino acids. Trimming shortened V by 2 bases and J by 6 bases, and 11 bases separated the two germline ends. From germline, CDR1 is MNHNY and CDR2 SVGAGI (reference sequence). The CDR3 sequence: CASSYGGSVQPQHF. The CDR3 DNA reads TGTGCCAGCAGTTACGGGGGGTCCGTTCAGCCCCAGCATTTT.

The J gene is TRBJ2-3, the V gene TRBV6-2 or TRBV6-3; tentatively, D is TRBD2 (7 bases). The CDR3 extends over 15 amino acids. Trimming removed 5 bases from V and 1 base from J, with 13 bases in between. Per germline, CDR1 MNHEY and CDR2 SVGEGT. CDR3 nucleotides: TGTGCCAGCAGTGTGTCGGGGGGCCGCACAGATACGCAGTATTTT. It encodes CASSVSGGRTDTQYF.

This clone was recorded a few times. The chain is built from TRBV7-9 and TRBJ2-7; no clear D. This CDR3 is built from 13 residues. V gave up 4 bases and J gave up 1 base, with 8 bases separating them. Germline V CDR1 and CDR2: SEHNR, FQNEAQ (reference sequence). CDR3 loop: CASSSTYSYEQYF. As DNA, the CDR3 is TGTGCCAGCAGCTCCACATATTCCTACGAGCAGTACTTC.

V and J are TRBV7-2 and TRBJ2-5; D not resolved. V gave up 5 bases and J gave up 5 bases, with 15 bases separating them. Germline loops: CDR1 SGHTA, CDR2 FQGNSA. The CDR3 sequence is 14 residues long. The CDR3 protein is CASSLPGLRETQYF. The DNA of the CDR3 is TGTGCCAGCAGCCTGCCGGGTCTCCGGGAGACCCAGTACTTC.

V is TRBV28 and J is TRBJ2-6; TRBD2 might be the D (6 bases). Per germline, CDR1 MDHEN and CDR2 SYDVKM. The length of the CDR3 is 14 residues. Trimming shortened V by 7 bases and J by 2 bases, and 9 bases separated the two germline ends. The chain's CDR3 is CASMWGAGANVLTF. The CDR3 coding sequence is TGTGCCAGCATGTGGGGGGCTGGGGCCAACGTCCTGACTTTC.

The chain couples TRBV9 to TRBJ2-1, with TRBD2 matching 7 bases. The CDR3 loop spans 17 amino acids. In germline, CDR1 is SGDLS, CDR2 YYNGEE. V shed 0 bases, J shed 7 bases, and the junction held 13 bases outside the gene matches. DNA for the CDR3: TGTGCCAGCAGCGTAGGGGGCACGGGAGGCGCGGGTAATGAGCAGTTCTTC. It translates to CASSVGGTGGAGNEQFF.

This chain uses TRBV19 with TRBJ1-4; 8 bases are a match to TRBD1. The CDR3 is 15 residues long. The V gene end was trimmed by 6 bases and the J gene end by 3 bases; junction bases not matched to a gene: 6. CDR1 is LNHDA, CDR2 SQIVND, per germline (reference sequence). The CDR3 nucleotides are TGTGCCAGTAGCATCGGACAGGGTGCTAATGAAAAACTGTTTTTT. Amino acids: CASSIGQGANEKLFF.

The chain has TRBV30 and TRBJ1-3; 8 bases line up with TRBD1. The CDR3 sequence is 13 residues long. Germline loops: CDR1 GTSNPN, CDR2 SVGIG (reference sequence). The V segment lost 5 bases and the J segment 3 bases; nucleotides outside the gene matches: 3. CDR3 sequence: CAWSTGVGNTIYF. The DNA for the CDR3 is TGTGCCTGGTCGACAGGGGTTGGAAACACCATATATTTT.

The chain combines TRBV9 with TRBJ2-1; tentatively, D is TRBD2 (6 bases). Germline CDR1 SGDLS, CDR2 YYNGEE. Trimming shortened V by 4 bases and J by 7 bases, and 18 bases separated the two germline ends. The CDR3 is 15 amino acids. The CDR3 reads CASSIRVGGGNEQFF. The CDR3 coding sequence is TGTGCCAGCAGCATCCGGGTCGGGGGAGGAAATGAGCAGTTCTTC.

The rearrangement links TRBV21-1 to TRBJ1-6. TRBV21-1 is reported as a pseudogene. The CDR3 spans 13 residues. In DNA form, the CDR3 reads TGTGCCAGCAGCAGTCTCAAAGCTTCACCCCTCCACTTT. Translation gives CASSSLKASPLHF.

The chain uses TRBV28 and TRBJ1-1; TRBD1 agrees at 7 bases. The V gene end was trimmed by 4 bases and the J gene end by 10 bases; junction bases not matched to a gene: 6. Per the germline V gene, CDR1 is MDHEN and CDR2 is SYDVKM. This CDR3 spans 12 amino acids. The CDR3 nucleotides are TGTGCCAGCAGTTCCCCGACAGGGACAGCTTTCTTT. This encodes CASSSPTGTAFF. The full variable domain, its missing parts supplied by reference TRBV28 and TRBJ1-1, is DVKVTQSSRYLVKRTGEKVFLECVQDMDHENMFWYRQDPGLGLRLIYFSYDVKMKEKGDIPEGYSVSREKKERFSLILESASTNQTSMYLCASSSPTGTAFFGQGTRLTVV.

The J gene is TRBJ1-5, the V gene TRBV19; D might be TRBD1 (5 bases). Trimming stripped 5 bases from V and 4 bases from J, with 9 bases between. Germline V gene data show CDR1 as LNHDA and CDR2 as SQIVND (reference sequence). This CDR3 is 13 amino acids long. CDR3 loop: CASSSRVNQPQHF. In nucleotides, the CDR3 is TGTGCCAGTAGTTCCAGGGTGAATCAGCCCCAGCATTTT.

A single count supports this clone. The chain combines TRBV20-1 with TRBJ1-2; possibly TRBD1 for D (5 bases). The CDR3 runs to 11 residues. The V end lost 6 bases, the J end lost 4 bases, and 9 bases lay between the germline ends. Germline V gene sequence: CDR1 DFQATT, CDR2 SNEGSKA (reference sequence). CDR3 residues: CSAGTLYGYTF. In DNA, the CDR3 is TGCAGTGCCGGGACTCTCTATGGCTACACCTTC.

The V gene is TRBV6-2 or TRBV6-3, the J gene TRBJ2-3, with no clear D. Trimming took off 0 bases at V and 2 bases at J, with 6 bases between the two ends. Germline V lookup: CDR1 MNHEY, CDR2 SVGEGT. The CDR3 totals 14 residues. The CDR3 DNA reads TGTGCCAGCAGTTACTCGGCCTTCACAGATACGCAGTATTTT. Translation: CASSYSAFTDTQYF.

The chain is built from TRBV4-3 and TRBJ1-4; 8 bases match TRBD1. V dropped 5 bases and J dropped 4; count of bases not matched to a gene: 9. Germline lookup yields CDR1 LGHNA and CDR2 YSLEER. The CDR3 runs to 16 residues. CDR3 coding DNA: TGCGCCAGCAGCAGACAATCAGGGGGCGTTAATGAAAAACTGTTTTTT. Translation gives CASSRQSGGVNEKLFF.

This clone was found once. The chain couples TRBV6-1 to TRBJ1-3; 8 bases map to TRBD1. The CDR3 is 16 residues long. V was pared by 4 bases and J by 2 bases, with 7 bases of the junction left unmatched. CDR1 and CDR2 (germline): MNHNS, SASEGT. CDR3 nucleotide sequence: TGTGCCAGCAGTGCATATCAGGGGGCGGCTGGAAACACCATATATTTT. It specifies CASSAYQGAAGNTIYF.

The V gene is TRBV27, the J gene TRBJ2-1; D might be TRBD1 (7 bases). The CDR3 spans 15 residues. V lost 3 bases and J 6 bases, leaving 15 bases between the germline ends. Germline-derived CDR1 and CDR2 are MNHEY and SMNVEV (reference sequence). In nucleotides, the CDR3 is TGTGCCAGCAGTTTCCCCGCCAGGGGGGTCAATGAGCAGTTCTTC. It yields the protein CASSFPARGVNEQFF.

CDR3 coding DNA: TGTGCCAGCAGTTACGGACAGGGGCGCACAGATACGCAGTATTTT. Its translation: CASSYGQGRTDTQYF. The V call is TRBV28, the J call TRBJ2-3, with 9 bases lining up with TRBD1. Germline V gene lookup returns CDR1 MDHEN and CDR2 SYDVKM. The CDR3 totals 15 residues. V shed 4 bases and J 1 base; nucleotides not matched to a gene: 3.

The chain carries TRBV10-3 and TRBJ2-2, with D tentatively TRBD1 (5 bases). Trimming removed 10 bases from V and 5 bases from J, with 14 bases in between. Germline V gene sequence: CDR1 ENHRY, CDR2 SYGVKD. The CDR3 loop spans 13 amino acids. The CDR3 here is CATRVEMTGELFF. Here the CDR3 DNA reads TGTGCCACCAGGGTAGAAATGACCGGGGAGCTGTTTTTT.

The CDR3 nucleotides are TGTGCCAGCAGTTATGCCCCGGGTCAGCCCCAGCATTTT. Its protein product is CASSYAPGQPQHF. V usage is TRBV6-5 and J usage is TRBJ1-5; D gene unclear. Per the germline V gene, CDR1 is MNHEY and CDR2 is SVGAGI. V dropped 3 bases and J dropped 6 bases, with 9 bases sitting between them. This CDR3 is built from 13 residues.